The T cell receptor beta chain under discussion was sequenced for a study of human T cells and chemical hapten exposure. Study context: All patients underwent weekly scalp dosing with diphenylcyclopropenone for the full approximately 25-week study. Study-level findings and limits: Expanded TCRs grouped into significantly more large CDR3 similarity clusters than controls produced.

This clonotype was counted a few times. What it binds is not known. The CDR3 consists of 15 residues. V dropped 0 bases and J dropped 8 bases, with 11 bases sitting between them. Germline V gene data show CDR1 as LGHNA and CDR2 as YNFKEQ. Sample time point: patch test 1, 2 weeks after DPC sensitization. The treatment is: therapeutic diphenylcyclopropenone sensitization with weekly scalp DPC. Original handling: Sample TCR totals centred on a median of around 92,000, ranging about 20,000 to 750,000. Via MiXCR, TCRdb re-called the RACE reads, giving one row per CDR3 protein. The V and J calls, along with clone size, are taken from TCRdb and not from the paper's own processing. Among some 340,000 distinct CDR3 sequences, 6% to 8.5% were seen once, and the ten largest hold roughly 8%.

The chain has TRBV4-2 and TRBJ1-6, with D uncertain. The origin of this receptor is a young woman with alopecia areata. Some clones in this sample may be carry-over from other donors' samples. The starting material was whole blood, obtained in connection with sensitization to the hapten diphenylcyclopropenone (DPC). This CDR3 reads CASSQELGTYSPLHF. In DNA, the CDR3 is TGTGCCAGCAGCCAAGAACTAGGAACCTATTCACCCCTCCACTTT.